The 21 T cell receptor beta chains below were found in one sample sequenced in a study of T-cell reconstitution after alpha-beta-depleted transplantation in children. Unique molecular identifiers were incorporated during preparation of the TCRbeta library. MiXCR was run by TCRdb on the PCR reads, yielding one entry per CDR3 protein. The sample lists approximately 500,000 distinct CDR3 sequences; about 10% were seen once. The specimen was PBMCs, collected before TCRalphabeta/CD19-depleted stem cell transplant. The receptors derive from a child aged 2 to 15 with inherited bone marrow failure, due to receive a stem cell transplant.

The table lists this clonotype with many counts. The chain couples TRBV2 to TRBJ1-1, with unresolved D. Germline V gene data show CDR1 as SNHLY and CDR2 as FYNNEI. The CDR3 has 11 amino acids. V shed 7 bases and J shed 5 bases, with 8 bases lying between them. Here the CDR3 reads CASTRKTEAFF. In DNA form, the CDR3 reads TGTGCCAGCACTAGAAAAACTGAAGCTTTCTTT.

The chain recombines TRBV7-9 with TRBJ1-5, with a tentative D call TRBD1 (5 bases). V was clipped by 5 bases and J by 8 bases, with 10 bases between them. Germline-derived CDR1 and CDR2 are SEHNR and FQNEAQ (reference sequence). The length of the CDR3 is 12 residues. CDR3 bases: TGTGCCAGCAGCGCAGGGATCGAGCCCCAGCATTTT. Residues: CASSAGIEPQHF.

The chain recombines TRBV12-3 or TRBV12-4 with TRBJ2-1; 9 positions agree with TRBD1. The CDR3 has 19 residues. The CDR3 nucleotides read TGTGCATGCAGTTTCTCCCGGGACAGGGCGATTATTTCCTACAATGAGCAGTTCTTC. It translates to CACSFSRDRAIISYNEQFF.

The table lists this clonotype with many counts. The rearrangement links TRBV28 to TRBJ2-5; D remains ambiguous. With 7 bases removed from V and 5 bases from J, the gap between germline ends came to 11 bases. The CDR3 length is 12 residues. In germline, CDR1 is MDHEN, CDR2 SYDVKM. CDR3: CASKGSAETQYF. The CDR3 bases are TGTGCCAGCAAAGGGTCCGCGGAGACCCAGTACTTC.

The sample holds many counts of this clonotype. The chain uses TRBV4-1 and TRBJ2-1, with D possibly matching TRBD2 (6 bases). The CDR3 length is 17 residues. Germline lookup yields CDR1 MGHRA and CDR2 YSYEKL. The V end lost 1 base, the J end lost 6 bases, and 19 bases lay between the germline ends. The CDR3 DNA is TGCGCCAGCAGCCAAGCACCCGGGCTTAGGGGACTCAATGAGCAGTTCTTC. It specifies CASSQAPGLRGLNEQFF.

To note about this clonotype: A read error may explain this, as a much larger clone is one base away. The DNA of the CDR3 is TGTGCCAGCAGTTTAGGAACAGGGGGCGAATTGTACGGGGAGCTGTTTTTT. Its protein product is CASSLGTGGELYGELFF. V is TRBV27 and J is TRBJ2-2; TRBD1 matches 9 bases. J was trimmed by 7 bases and V by 2 bases; bases with no gene match: 11. Germline lookup yields CDR1 MNHEY and CDR2 SMNVEV (reference sequence). The CDR3 contains 17 residues.

The chain employs TRBV4-3 and TRBJ2-3, with D possibly matching TRBD2 (5 bases). CDR1 and CDR2 from the germline V gene are LGHNA and YSLEER. The length of the CDR3 is 15 residues. The ends were cut back, 4 bases at V and 0 bases at J, with 11 bases in the middle. The CDR3 here is CASSRDYASTDTQYF. As DNA, the CDR3 is TGCGCCAGCAGCCGAGACTACGCTAGCACAGATACGCAGTATTTT.

This clonotype was recorded at least ten times. The chain combines TRBV20-1 with TRBJ2-1, with 8 nucleotides matching TRBD2. The junction had 1 base not matched to a gene; V was cut back by 2 bases and J by 4 bases. This CDR3 region has 13 residues. From germline, CDR1 is DFQATT and CDR2 SNEGSKA (reference sequence). CDR3 sequence (DNA): TGCAGTGCTAGACTAGCGGGTTACAATGAGCAGTTCTTC. Residues: CSARLAGYNEQFF.

This clonotype was recorded at least ten times. The chain is built from TRBV27 and TRBJ1-1, with D perhaps matching TRBD1 (5 bases). The germline V and J ends were trimmed by 3 bases and 6 bases, with 8 bases remaining between them. This CDR3 region has 12 residues. CDR1 and CDR2 (germline): MNHEY, SMNVEV (reference sequence). The CDR3 nucleotides read TGTGCCAGCAGTTTTTCGGGGGCTGAAGCTTTCTTT. This gives the protein CASSFSGAEAFF.

This clonotype was seen repeatedly, ten times or more. This rearrangement joins TRBV4-2 to TRBJ2-7; unclear D gene. The CDR3 spans 15 residues. Germline V gene sequence: CDR1 LGHNA, CDR2 YNFKEQ. V lost 0 bases and J lost 2, with 11 bases in between. Here the CDR3 reads CASSQEVAGPYEQYF. In DNA, the CDR3 is TGTGCCAGCAGCCAAGAGGTTGCAGGACCCTACGAGCAGTACTTC.

Many counts were recorded for this clonotype. The chain links TRBV15 to TRBJ2-7, with 9 nucleotides matching TRBD1. After removal of 5 bases from V and 6 bases from J, the junction contained 8 bases not matched to a gene. The CDR3 runs to 14 residues. Germline V gives CDR1 LNHNV, CDR2 YYDKDF (reference sequence). In DNA, the CDR3 is TGTGCCACCAGCCGCGGGACAGGGTGGCTCGAGCAGTACTTC. Its protein is CATSRGTGWLEQYF.

This clonotype has a count of ten or more. The gene calls are TRBV29-1 and TRBJ2-1; possibly TRBD1 for D (6 bases). V lost 0 bases and J 0 bases, leaving 15 bases between the germline ends. The CDR3 runs to 17 residues. CDR1 is SQVTM, CDR2 ANQGSEA, per germline. CDR3 in DNA: TGCAGCGTTGAAGACCTCCGGGACAAGAGCTCCTACAATGAGCAGTTCTTC. It encodes CSVEDLRDKSSYNEQFF.

This clonotype was seen many times. The chain combines TRBV20-1 with TRBJ2-1, with D perhaps TRBD1 (7 bases). The V gene lost 6 bases and the J gene lost 6 bases, with 24 bases spanning the gap. The V gene's germline CDR1 is DFQATT and CDR2 SNEGSKA (reference sequence). This CDR3 has 16 residues. CDR3 DNA: TGCAGTGCCGGAGGAGGGGTGGGACAGTTGTTCAATGAGCAGTTCTTC. Its protein product is CSAGGGVGQLFNEQFF.

The chain couples TRBV10-2 to TRBJ2-2, with a possible D match to TRBD2 (5 bases). With 7 bases removed from V and 0 bases from J, the gap between germline ends came to 18 bases. CDR3 size: 17 residues. CDR1 and CDR2 from the germline V gene are WSHSY and SAAADI. In nucleotides, the CDR3 is TGCGCCAGCACTCCACTGGAGGTAGCGCCGAACACCGGGGAGCTGTTTTTT. This sequence encodes CASTPLEVAPNTGELFF.

The CDR3 DNA reads TGTGCCAGCAGTAACACCGGGACTGGGAACTCCTACGAGCAGTACTTC. Its translation: CASSNTGTGNSYEQYF. The chain joins TRBV27 to TRBJ2-7, with D possibly being TRBD2 (6 bases). CDR1 and CDR2 from the germline V gene are MNHEY and SMNVEV (reference sequence). The germline V and J ends were trimmed by 5 bases and 0 bases, with 17 bases remaining between them. CDR3 size: 16 residues.

This clonotype was counted at least ten times. This chain links TRBV20-1 with TRBJ2-3; D gene unclear. The CDR3 runs to 14 residues. Germline CDR1 and CDR2: DFQATT and SNEGSKA (reference sequence). V lost 2 bases and J 2 bases, leaving 11 bases between the germline ends. The CDR3 here is CSARLWVNTDTQYF. The CDR3, as DNA: TGCAGTGCTAGACTGTGGGTAAACACAGATACGCAGTATTTT.

This clonotype was counted ten times or more. This chain connects TRBV7-8 to TRBJ1-5; no clear D gene. This CDR3 comprises 13 residues. V was shortened by 1 base and J by 10 bases, with 11 bases between the two germline ends. Germline V gene data show CDR1 as SGHVS and CDR2 as FQNEAQ. This CDR3 is CASSLERRAPQHF. DNA for the CDR3: TGTGCCAGCAGCTTAGAGCGACGGGCACCCCAGCATTTT.

The V gene is TRBV6-2 or TRBV6-3, the J gene TRBJ2-2, with a possible D match to TRBD2 (5 bases). Germline values: CDR1 MNHEY, CDR2 SVGEGT. Trimming shortened V by 2 bases and J by 9 bases, and 25 bases separated the two germline ends. CDR3 length equals 18 residues. The CDR3 DNA sequence: TGTGCCAGCAGTTACCGCGATCCACACCGACTACTACACCGGGAGCTGTTTTTT. Protein product: CASSYRDPHRLLHRELFF.

In its sample, this clonotype was seen many times. The CDR3 DNA reads TGCGCCAGCAGCCAAGGGAGACCCTATGGCTACACCTTC. It encodes CASSQGRPYGYTF. The chain carries TRBV4-1 and TRBJ1-2; D call uncertain. CDR3 length: 13 amino acids. Trimming stripped 1 base from V and 4 bases from J, with 7 bases between. In germline, CDR1 is MGHRA, CDR2 YSYEKL.

CDR3 amino acids: CASSEFAAFVGNEQFF. For the CDR3, the DNA is TGTGCCAGCAGTGAATTTGCAGCGTTTGTAGGCAATGAGCAGTTCTTC. The gene calls are TRBV2 and TRBJ2-1; the D is unclear. Germline V gene lookup returns CDR1 SNHLY and CDR2 FYNNEI. The length of the CDR3 is 16 residues. Trimming pared 2 bases from V and 6 bases from J, leaving 17 bases between.

For this clonotype: This may be a read error: a much more frequent sequence differs by one nucleotide. This chain connects TRBV7-9 to TRBJ2-3; 8 nucleotides line up with TRBD2. From germline, CDR1 is SEHNR and CDR2 FQNEAQ (reference sequence). The CDR3 runs to 17 residues. The CDR3 loop reads CASSLLLTSERTDTHYF. As DNA, the CDR3 is TGTGCCAGCAGCTTATTATTGACTAGCGAGCGCACAGATACGCATTATTTT. Complete variable domain (other parts from reference TRBV7-9 and TRBJ2-3): DTGVSQNPRHKITKRGQNVTFRCDPISEHNRLYWYRQTLGQGPEFLTYFQNEAQLEKSRLLSDRFSAERPKGSFSTLEIQRTEQGDSAMYLCASSLLLTSERTDTHYFGPGTRLTVL.